The present entry profiles one T cell receptor (beta chain) with its context. In germline, CDR1 is MNHEY, CDR2 SVGAGI. V dropped 0 bases and J dropped 7; count of bases not matched to a gene: 5. This CDR3 has 15 amino acids. This sample was included in a study of cytomegalovirus exposure and HLA in healthy donors. PCR employed 60 Vbeta and 13 Jbeta primers. Method: immunoSEQ multiplex PCR; TCRdb's copy keeps in-frame clones and lacks some. Its listing shows 100,000 to 150,000 clones. This chain uses TRBV6-5 with TRBJ1-3; 8 nucleotides align to TRBD1. The receptor was derived from a woman aged 40 to 50 in good health and CMV-seronegative. Sample: PBMCs. The chain's CDR3 is CASSYSRGRVNTIYF. CDR3 bases: TGTGCCAGCAGTTACTCCAGGGGGCGCGTGAACACCATATATTTT.